Listed below are T cell receptor beta chains from one sample, sequenced in a study of blood T cell repertoires in COVID-19. Method: immunoSEQ multiplex PCR; TCRdb's copy keeps in-frame clones and lacks some. Among some 160,000 clones listed, about 88% were seen once. Sample: peripheral blood. Receptor source: a man over 45 who had recovered from COVID-19. Each CDR3 is given with its conserved first and last residue. A D gene is named only where the DNA matches it firmly. Expanded clones get a size class; other rows say once, few or many, or leave the size out.

V,D,size,J,DNA,CDR3
TRBV6-5,TRBD2,.,TRBJ2-1,TGTGCCAGCAGTTATAGCGGGATCAATGAGCAGTTCTTC,CASSYSGINEQFF
TRBV5-5,TRBD1,.,TRBJ2-3,TGTGCCAGCAGCCCTGGACAGGGGGCTTTCACAGATACGCAGTATTTT,CASSPGQGAFTDTQYF
TRBV6-2/TRBV6-3,TRBD1,.,TRBJ1-5,TGTGCCAGCAGTTACGCAACCGGGACAGGGAACCTAGGGCCCCAGCATTTT,CASSYATGTGNLGPQHF
TRBV4-2,.,.,TRBJ1-1,TGTGCCAGCAGCCAAGACTCCGGGCAGACAGACACTGAAGCTTTCTTT,CASSQDSGQTDTEAFF
TRBV29-1,.,.,TRBJ1-1,TGCAGCGTTGGACAGTCGAACACTGAAGCTTTCTTT,CSVGQSNTEAFF
TRBV6-2/TRBV6-3,.,.,TRBJ2-7,TGTGCCAGCAGCCGACAGTCCTACGAGCAGTACTTC,CASSRQSYEQYF
TRBV10-2,TRBD2,few,TRBJ2-2,TGCGCCAGCAGTGAGGCCCTAGCGGGAGCTCGGACCGGGGAGCTGTTTTTT,CASSEALAGARTGELFF
TRBV5-1,.,.,TRBJ2-7,TGCGCCAGCAGCCCCGAGACAGGCTACTACGAGCAGTACTTC,CASSPETGYYEQYF
TRBV14,TRBD1,once,TRBJ1-2,TGTGCCAGCAGCCACCTAAACCAGGACAGGCCTAGCCGTGGCTACACCTTC,CASSHLNQDRPSRGYTF
TRBV28,.,.,TRBJ1-5,TGTGCCAGCAGCCCCCGCGGGGGCCCTACGGCCCAGCATTTT,CASSPRGGPTAQHF
TRBV28,TRBD1,.,TRBJ2-5,TGTGCCAGCAGTGAAGACAGGGGCGGCGAGACCCAGTACTTC,CASSEDRGGETQYF
TRBV20-1,TRBD2,.,TRBJ2-7,TGCAGTGCTAGTAGGGGACTAGCGGAGATCTACGAGCAGTACTTC,CSASRGLAEIYEQYF
TRBV28,.,.,TRBJ1-2,TGTGCCAGCAGCTCGGGACATATAGGCTACACCTTC,CASSSGHIGYTF
TRBV11-2,TRBD1,.,TRBJ1-1,TGTGCCAGCAGCCCGACAGGGACTGAAGCTTTCTTT,CASSPTGTEAFF
TRBV6-6,TRBD1,.,TRBJ2-2,TGTGCCAGCAGTTACCCCGGGACAGTGAACACCGGGGAGCTGTTTTTT,CASSYPGTVNTGELFF
TRBV2,.,.,TRBJ2-3,TGTGCCAGCAGTGACAGGGAACTAAGCACAGATACGCAGTATTTT,CASSDRELSTDTQYF
TRBV18,.,.,TRBJ1-5,TGTGCCAGCTCTCCCGGACAGCTTAGCAATCAGCCCCAGCATTTT,CASSPGQLSNQPQHF
TRBV6-2/TRBV6-3,TRBD1,.,TRBJ1-2,TGTGCCAGCAGTTATGAGGCAGGGGGCTTTGGAGGCTACACCTTC,CASSYEAGGFGGYTF
TRBV9,TRBD1,.,TRBJ1-1,TGTGCCAGCAGCGAGGAACAGGGGATGAACACTGAAGCTTTCTTT,CASSEEQGMNTEAFF
TRBV7-9,TRBD1,.,TRBJ2-2,TGTGCCAGCAGCTTAGTTGCAGGGGGAATCACCGGGGAGCTGTTTTTT,CASSLVAGGITGELFF
TRBV5-1,TRBD1,.,TRBJ2-7,TGCGCCAGCAGCTTGGGGACAGGGCATTCCTACGAGCAGTACTTC,CASSLGTGHSYEQYF
TRBV19,TRBD2,.,TRBJ2-5,TGTGCCAGTAGTGCCACCGGGACTAGAAACCCTATGGAGACCCAGTACTTC,CASSATGTRNPMETQYF
TRBV5-6,.,.,TRBJ1-4,TGTGCCAGCAGCTTGGCCTTGGGGCGGACACCCGAAAAACTGTTTTTT,CASSLALGRTPEKLFF
TRBV5-4,.,.,TRBJ1-5,TGTGCCAGCAGCTTGGATCTACAGAGCAATCAGCCCCAGCATTTT,CASSLDLQSNQPQHF
TRBV5-1,.,.,TRBJ2-2,TGCGCCAGCTCCTCGGGGGACCTCACCGGGGAGCTGTTTTTT,CASSSGDLTGELFF
TRBV15,TRBD1,once,TRBJ1-4,TGTGCCACCCCGGGACAGAATAATGAAAAACTGTTTTTT,CATPGQNNEKLFF
TRBV5-1,TRBD2,.,TRBJ2-1,TGCGCCAGCAGCTCCTACGGACTAGCGGGAGGGCCCACGGACAATGAGCAGTTCTTC,CASSSYGLAGGPTDNEQFF
TRBV9,.,.,TRBJ2-2,TGTGCCAGCAGCTCCAACCGGGACACCGGGGAGCTGTTTTTT,CASSSNRDTGELFF
TRBV7-9,TRBD1,.,TRBJ1-4,TGTGCCAGCAGGCCCGGGACAGGGGGAGAAAAACTGTTTTTT,CASRPGTGGEKLFF
TRBV5-1,.,.,TRBJ1-2,TGCGCCAGCAGCCCTACCCTGGGGAGCTATGGCTACACCTTC,CASSPTLGSYGYTF
TRBV28,.,.,TRBJ1-5,TGTGCCAGCAGTCCTCGTTGGGGGGGAAATCAGCCCCAGCATTTT,CASSPRWGGNQPQHF
TRBV11-2,.,.,TRBJ2-1,TGTGCCAGCAGCCCCCGGGATGAGCAGTTCTTC,CASSPRDEQFF
TRBV7-3,.,.,TRBJ1-3,TGTGCCAGCAGCTTCGGGGGAGGTACTGGAAACACCATATATTTT,CASSFGGGTGNTIYF
TRBV4-2,TRBD2,few,TRBJ2-7,TGTGCCAGCAGCCACCCCCCCCGGATTAGCGGGGGGCCTTCCTACGAGCAGTACTTC,CASSHPPRISGGPSYEQYF
TRBV5-4,.,.,TRBJ1-3,TGTGCCAGCAGCTTACGGGGATCTGGAAACACCATATATTTT,CASSLRGSGNTIYF
TRBV28,TRBD2,.,TRBJ2-2,TGTGCCAGCAGTTCTTCCGCGGGGGGCCTGAAGACCGGGGAGCTGTTTTTT,CASSSSAGGLKTGELFF
TRBV28,.,many,TRBJ2-1,TGTGCCAGCAGTTCCTCTATTAAGGAGGGGATCGGCAATGAGCAGTTCTTC,CASSSSIKEGIGNEQFF
TRBV4-1,TRBD2,.,TRBJ2-7,TGCGCCAGCAGCCAAGTGGGCGGGAGACCCGAGCAGTACTTC,CASSQVGGRPEQYF
TRBV5-5,.,.,TRBJ1-3,TGTGCCAGCAGCTTGATCACAGGGACTGGAAACACCATATATTTT,CASSLITGTGNTIYF
TRBV14,.,.,TRBJ2-5,TGTGCCAGCAGCCAAGATCCGGGAAAAGAGACCCAGTACTTC,CASSQDPGKETQYF
TRBV5-8,.,.,TRBJ2-7,TGTGCCAGCAGCTTCCCGGCCCCAGGCCACGAGCAGTACTTC,CASSFPAPGHEQYF
TRBV30,.,.,TRBJ1-1,TGTGCCTGGACCCTTGGAGGGGAGGCCACTGAAGCTTTCTTT,CAWTLGGEATEAFF